This TCR beta chain originates from a study of vaccination effects on CD4 cells after COVID-19 (dated by TCRdb to the early 2020s). As for the study more broadly: Participants received two doses of either the BNT162b2 or the mRNA-1273 mRNA SARS-CoV-2 vaccine. SARS-CoV-2 spike-specific CD4+ TCR repertoires from before and after mRNA vaccination were compared in COVID-19 convalescent patients and in infection-naive vaccine recipients. Cultures from other donors in the study were sequenced using the Oncomine TCR Beta short-read assay on an Illumina iSeq 100. A total of 10 COVID-19 convalescent patients and several SARS-CoV-2-naive healthy vaccine recipients were included in the full study. Points the paper makes about the study in general: In healthy vaccine recipients, vaccine-induced clones were almost all SARS-CoV-2 mono-reactive, with only 1 of 255 cross-reactive with common cold coronaviruses. Only a small number of convalescent patients were included, and no early post-infection timepoints were available, which limited the study. At late post-vaccination timepoints, both infection-induced and vaccine-induced clones showed marked clonal contraction, consistent with waning T cell responses.

In the ViraFEST assay, PBMC were stimulated with viral peptide pools, and TCR sequencing was then used to find antigen-specific CD4+ T cell clonotypes based on their expansion. After about 9 days of culture, CD4+ T cells were isolated with the EasySep CD4+ T cell isolation kit. Healthy vaccine recipients had no prior SARS-CoV-2 infection, confirmed by negative nucleocapsid antibodies before and after vaccination. Some 2 million PBMC per well were cultured with around 10 ug/ml peptides in IMDM containing roughly 5% human AB serum, around 9.7 IU/ml IL-2 and gentamicin. On days 3 and 7, half of the culture medium was replaced with fresh IL-2-containing medium. Unless otherwise noted, each peptide stimulation condition was cultured in triplicate wells. Using Ficoll-Paque Plus gradient centrifugation, PBMC were separated from whole blood and then either used fresh or cryopreserved at -140C. Overlapping peptide pools spanned the spike proteins of SARS-CoV-2 and the common cold coronaviruses HCoV-NL63, HCoV-OC43 and HCoV-229E. Genomic DNA was extracted from cultured CD4+ T cells with the QIAamp micro DNA kit.

About this clone itself: What antigen it recognizes has not been identified. Qualities for individual bases were not recorded, and no much larger clone is one base off.

The library was generated by the immunoSEQ multiplex PCR assay. DNA from the cultured and isolated CD4+ T cells underwent TCR beta CDR3 sequencing. The study's own analysis went as follows. Non-productive TCR sequences were discarded, and reads were trimmed to the CDR3 region, with only CDR3s of 7 or more amino acids retained. Antigen-specific clonotypes were identified with the MANAFEST web app by comparing expansion in peptide wells against reference cultures. Positive clones required FDR<0.05 expansion versus reference and all other wells, odds ratio above 5, and frequency above 0.1% in two replicate wells. A clonotype was defined as cross-reactive if the clonotype was significantly expanded both in SARS-CoV-2 spike wells and in at least one common cold coronavirus spike condition. CDR3 similarity was assessed by Levenshtein distance using the stringdist R package, and unrooted trees were constructed with ape in R 3.6.1. Sourced from immuneACCESS, this table was stored by TCRdb with only in-frame sequences that have V and J called. A share of the clones is absent; for the studies checked, an unresolved V gene accounts for under half, and the remainder has no known explanation. V and J calls plus clone size are reproduced from that table; the DNA served to infer D and trimming. This sample has about 41,000 clones in its table, and about two thirds of those were observed once. The ten largest account for 26% of the sample.

The receptor was derived from a human donor who received a COVID-19 vaccine. The sequencing here drew on CD4+ T cells from PBMCs cultured with HCoV-OC43 spike peptides, taken before COVID-19 vaccination. According to the study, the label for this sample's cell subset or site signals: HCoV-OC43 spike overlapping peptide pool stimulation.

This receptor carries the CDR3 CASSPRFSGNTIYF. The DNA is TGTGCCAGCAGCCCGCGGTTCTCTGGAAACACCATATATTTT. The V gene is TRBV11-2 and the J gene is TRBJ1-3, with the D gene too uncertain to name. V lost 5 bases and J lost 0 bases; the stretch between them is 8 bases long. According to the germline V gene, CDR1 reads SGHAT and CDR2 reads FQNNGV. From the cysteine up to the phenylalanine, the CDR3 has a length of 14 residues. The read is trimmed to its CDR3 DNA, 42 bases read in frame from base 1.